These 26 T cell receptor beta chains originate from one sample sequenced in a study of technical replicates of blood from a handful of donors. Here immunoSEQ multiplex PCR was the method, and the copy in TCRdb shows in-frame clones only, minus some. Of approximately 41,000 clones listed, roughly 96% are singletons. Sequencing input: T cells isolated from PBMCs. Receptors were obtained from a human donor in good health.

The chain uses TRBV19 and TRBJ1-5, with no clear D. Looked up from germline, CDR1 is LNHDA and CDR2 is SQIVND (reference sequence). Trimming removed 6 bases at V and 3 bases at J, with 24 bases between. The CDR3 extends over 18 amino acids. CDR3 sequence (DNA): TGTGCCAGTAGAAACCGCCATATCGTCGACATTCCCAATCAGCCCCAGCATTTT. As protein: CASRNRHIVDIPNQPQHF.

The sample holds a few counts of this clone. The rearrangement joins TRBV5-1 to TRBJ2-2; 8 bases are a match to TRBD2. Germline lookup yields CDR1 SGHRS and CDR2 YFSETQ. Trimming at V came to 2 bases and at J to 1 base, leaving 4 bases not matched to a gene. The CDR3 extends over 16 amino acids. The CDR3 nucleotides read TGCGCCAGCAGCTTAGCGGGAGACCTGAACACCGGGGAGCTGTTTTTT. Its protein product is CASSLAGDLNTGELFF.

This chain uses TRBV5-4 with TRBJ1-3, with D unresolved. This CDR3 has 15 residues. CDR1 and CDR2 from the germline V gene are SGHNT and YYREEE (reference sequence). V was clipped by 2 bases and J by 0 bases, with 9 bases between them. The CDR3 DNA follows: TGTGCCAGCAGCTTTTTTGGCAACTCTGGAAACACCATATATTTT. Translated: CASSFFGNSGNTIYF. Full variable domain (remainder filled in from reference TRBV5-4 and TRBJ1-3): ETGVTQSPTHLIKTRGQQVTLRCSSQSGHNTVSWYQQALGQGPQFIFQYYREEENGRGNFPPRFSGLQFPNYSSELNVNALELDDSALYLCASSFFGNSGNTIYFGEGSWLTVV.

The chain links TRBV7-2 to TRBJ2-7; D is perhaps TRBD2 (6 bases). Trimming took off 1 base at V and 2 bases at J, with 9 bases between the two ends. This CDR3 is built from 14 residues. Germline V gene data show CDR1 as SGHTA and CDR2 as FQGNSA. The CDR3 nucleotides read TGTGCCAGCAGCTTAGAGGGCGGGGCCTACGAGCAGTACTTC. Translated: CASSLEGGAYEQYF.

J is TRBJ2-7 and V is TRBV28; 9 bases fit TRBD2. Germline CDR1 is MDHEN and CDR2 is SYDVKM. With V trimmed by 7 bases and J by 3 bases, 4 bases remained unmatched. The length of the CDR3 is 13 residues. CDR3 in amino acids: CASMLAGLYEQYF. For the CDR3, the DNA is TGTGCCAGCATGCTAGCGGGACTCTACGAGCAGTACTTC. Filled out from reference TRBV28 and TRBJ2-7, the complete variable domain reads DVKVTQSSRYLVKRTGEKVFLECVQDMDHENMFWYRQDPGLGLRLIYFSYDVKMKEKGDIPEGYSVSREKKERFSLILESASTNQTSMYLCASMLAGLYEQYFGPGTRLTVT.

Only one count was recorded for this clone. The chain links TRBV5-1 to TRBJ2-7, with 11 bases fitting TRBD2. Unmatched junction bases numbered 5, after V lost 4 bases and J lost 2 bases. The germline V gene has CDR1 SGHRS and CDR2 YFSETQ. The CDR3 totals 15 residues. The CDR3 nucleotides read TGCGCCAGCAGCCGACTAGCGGGAAACCCCTACGAGCAGTACTTC. Translating gives CASSRLAGNPYEQYF.

The chain employs TRBV11-2 and TRBJ1-4, with D maybe TRBD1 (6 bases). The CDR3 sequence is 16 residues long. Trimming removed 0 bases at V and 11 bases at J, with 19 bases between. Looked up from germline, CDR1 is SGHAT and CDR2 is FQNNGV. CDR3 in amino acids: CASSLDLQNFQGKLFF. In DNA form, the CDR3 reads TGTGCCAGCAGCTTAGATCTTCAGAATTTCCAGGGGAAACTGTTTTTT. Full variable domain (rest looked up from reference TRBV11-2 and TRBJ1-4): EAGVAQSPRYKIIEKRQSVAFWCNPISGHATLYWYQQILGQGPKLLIQFQNNGVVDDSQLPKDRFSAERLKGVDSTLKIQPAKLEDSAVYLCASSLDLQNFQGKLFFGSGTQLSVL.

V gene TRBV28 combines with J gene TRBJ2-7; maybe TRBD1 (5 bases). Germline-derived CDR1 and CDR2 are MDHEN and SYDVKM. This CDR3 contains 13 residues. The ends were cut back, 8 bases at V and 0 bases at J, with 11 bases in the middle. CDR3 region: CASEDMSSYEQYF. Written as DNA, the CDR3 is TGTGCCAGCGAGGACATGAGCTCCTACGAGCAGTACTTC.

The gene calls are TRBV4-1 and TRBJ2-7; 10 positions agree with TRBD2. The junction had 3 bases not matched to a gene; V was cut back by 5 bases and J by 5 bases. CDR1 MGHRA and CDR2 YSYEKL come from the germline V gene. The length of the CDR3 is 13 residues. CDR3 protein: CASSTLAGNEQYF. The DNA of the CDR3 is TGCGCCAGCAGCACACTAGCGGGAAACGAGCAGTACTTC.

This chain uses TRBV2 with TRBJ1-2, with D unresolved. CDR3 length: 15 amino acids. V was trimmed by 4 bases and J by 0 bases, leaving 12 bases between them. CDR1 is SNHLY, CDR2 FYNNEI, per germline. The CDR3 spells CASSVGHPANYGYTF. The CDR3 nucleotides are TGTGCCAGCAGTGTGGGCCACCCAGCTAACTATGGCTACACCTTC.

J is TRBJ2-7 and V is TRBV7-2; TRBD2 matches at 9 bases. The CDR3 loop spans 14 amino acids. The V gene's germline CDR1 is SGHTA and CDR2 FQGNSA. J lost 9 bases, V lost 0 bases, and 6 bases had no gene match. The CDR3 region is CASSLALAGEGQYF. DNA for the CDR3: TGTGCCAGCAGCTTAGCGTTAGCGGGAGAGGGGCAGTACTTC. Variable domain in full (rest from reference TRBV7-2 and TRBJ2-7): GAGVSQSPSNKVTEKGKDVELRCDPISGHTALYWYRQSLGQGLEFLIYFQGNSAPDKSGLPSDRFSAERTGGSVSTLTIQRTQQEDSAVYLCASSLALAGEGQYFGPGTRLTVT.

V gene TRBV4-3 combines with J gene TRBJ2-5; 8 nucleotides match TRBD2. The germline V gene encodes CDR1 LGHNA and CDR2 YSLEER. The CDR3 consists of 16 residues. V gave up 3 bases and J gave up 3 bases; unmatched junction bases: 9. The CDR3 region is CASSQRGLDLKETQYF. The CDR3 DNA follows: TGCGCCAGCAGCCAGAGGGGACTAGATTTAAAAGAGACCCAGTACTTC.

The chain combines TRBV6-1 with TRBJ1-5; perhaps TRBD1 as D (6 bases). The V and J ends lost 2 bases and 5 bases respectively, with 16 bases between them. The CDR3 spans 16 residues. Per germline, CDR1 MNHNS and CDR2 SASEGT. In DNA, the CDR3 is TGTGCCAGCAGTGAATGGTATGGGGAGGGGGATCAGCCCCAGCATTTT. Residues: CASSEWYGEGDQPQHF.

J is TRBJ2-7 and V is TRBV19; D gene uncertain. There are 13 residues in the CDR3. Trimming shortened V by 5 bases and J by 1 base, and 9 bases separated the two germline ends. Germline assignment: CDR1 LNHDA and CDR2 SQIVND (reference sequence). This CDR3 reads CASSLTLSYEQYF. The CDR3, as DNA: TGTGCCAGTAGTCTAACTTTATCCTACGAGCAGTACTTC.

The J gene is TRBJ2-1, the V gene TRBV19; 8 bases line up with TRBD2. Germline V gene lookup returns CDR1 LNHDA and CDR2 SQIVND (reference sequence). V lost 1 base, J lost 6 bases, and 11 bases stayed unmatched. CDR3 length: 17 residues. CDR3 amino acids: CASSIGLAGQKGNEQFF. CDR3 DNA: TGTGCCAGTAGTATAGGCCTAGCGGGCCAAAAGGGCAATGAGCAGTTCTTC. The full variable domain, its missing parts supplied by reference TRBV19 and TRBJ2-1, is DGGITQSPKYLFRKEGQNVTLSCEQNLNHDAMYWYRQDPGQGLRLIYYSQIVNDFQKGDIAEGYSVSREKKESFPLTVTSAQKNPTAFYLCASSIGLAGQKGNEQFFGPGTRLTVL.

The chain uses TRBV10-2 and TRBJ1-2; 7 bases fit TRBD1. CDR1 and CDR2 (germline): WSHSY, SAAADI. V trimming: 5 bases; J trimming: 8 bases; junction bases outside the gene matches: 8. The CDR3 has 13 residues. CDR3 nucleotides: TGCGCCAGCAGTTTCGACAGGGTAGAGGGCTACACCTTC. Protein product: CASSFDRVEGYTF.

This clone appeared a single time. The junction departs from germline at one end; a sequencing error may be responsible. The rearrangement uses TRBV6-5 and TRBJ2-7; D not certain. Germline loops: CDR1 MNHEY, CDR2 SVGAGI. The CDR3 is 11 amino acids. The CDR3 protein is CASSYSSEQYF. The DNA for the CDR3 is TGTGCCAGCAGTTACTCCTCCGAGCAGTACTTC.

This chain links TRBV4-2 with TRBJ2-3, with no clear D. Looked up from germline, CDR1 is LGHNA and CDR2 is YNFKEQ. This CDR3 has 14 residues. The ends were cut back, 0 bases at V and 8 bases at J, with 12 bases in the middle. The CDR3: CASSQDRSGGTQYF. CDR3 sequence (DNA): TGTGCCAGCAGCCAAGACCGGTCGGGTGGTACGCAGTATTTT.

This clone was seen just once. The CDR3 spells CASSPRSGTDTQYF. The CDR3 DNA reads TGTGCCAGCAGCCCCCGTTCTGGCACAGATACGCAGTATTTT. The rearrangement uses TRBV4-2 and TRBJ2-3, with D unresolved. CDR3 length equals 14 residues. The V gene lost 4 bases and the J gene lost 1 base, with 9 bases spanning the gap. Germline CDR1 and CDR2: LGHNA and YNFKEQ.

This chain connects TRBV7-8 to TRBJ2-2, with TRBD2 as a possible D gene (5 bases). Trimming pared 1 base from V and 3 bases from J, leaving 12 bases between. Looked up from germline, CDR1 is SGHVS and CDR2 is FQNEAQ. The CDR3 runs to 16 residues. DNA for the CDR3: TGTGCCAGCAGCTTAGGCGGGCTCACTTACACCGGGGAGCTGTTTTTT. Protein: CASSLGGLTYTGELFF.

The rearrangement uses TRBV9 and TRBJ1-4; D is possibly TRBD1 (6 bases). The CDR3 runs to 13 residues. Looked up from germline, CDR1 is SGDLS and CDR2 is YYNGEE. The V and J ends lost 5 bases and 8 bases respectively, with 13 bases between them. The CDR3 coding sequence is TGTGCCAGCAGTGATACAGGGAGAGAAAAACTGTTTTTT. The encoded protein is CASSDTGREKLFF.

This chain uses TRBV6-1 with TRBJ1-5; 7 bases match TRBD1. This CDR3 comprises 14 residues. Germline lookup yields CDR1 MNHNS and CDR2 SASEGT. The junction had 2 bases not matched to a gene; V was cut back by 5 bases and J by 1 base. DNA for the CDR3: TGTGCCAGCAGTCCAGGGGGAAGCAATCAGCCCCAGCATTTT. This gives the protein CASSPGGSNQPQHF.

The V and J genes are TRBV6-5 and TRBJ2-2, with 7 bases aligning to TRBD1. There are 14 residues in the CDR3. The V gene end was trimmed by 4 bases and the J gene end by 1 base; junction bases not matched to a gene: 0. Germline lookup yields CDR1 MNHEY and CDR2 SVGAGI. The CDR3 sequence: CASSWDRNTGELFF. CDR3 DNA sequence: TGTGCCAGCAGTTGGGACAGGAACACCGGGGAGCTGTTTTTT.

The V and J genes are TRBV19 and TRBJ1-5; D is possibly TRBD1 (6 bases). CDR1 is LNHDA, CDR2 SQIVND, per germline (reference sequence). The CDR3 consists of 13 residues. V was clipped by 10 bases and J by 4 bases, with 14 bases between them. The CDR3 protein is CATAGASNQPQHF. CDR3 nucleotide sequence: TGTGCCACTGCGGGGGCGAGTAATCAGCCCCAGCATTTT.

This rearrangement joins TRBV4-1 to TRBJ2-1; 8 bases are a match to TRBD1. The V segment lost 3 bases and the J segment 8 bases; nucleotides outside the gene matches: 6. The germline CDR1 and CDR2 sequences are MGHRA and YSYEKL. There are 14 residues in the CDR3. The CDR3 reads CASSQDRVWHEQFF. Here the CDR3 DNA reads TGCGCCAGCAGCCAGGACAGGGTTTGGCATGAGCAGTTCTTC.

The genes are TRBV30 and TRBJ1-2, with D perhaps TRBD1 (5 bases). Germline CDR1 and CDR2: GTSNPN and SVGIG (reference sequence). V was trimmed by 0 bases and J by 10 bases, leaving 9 bases between them. The CDR3 is 11 amino acids. DNA for the CDR3: TGTGCCTGGAGTGTGGGGGGTGCCTACACCTTC. Its translation: CAWSVGGAYTF.